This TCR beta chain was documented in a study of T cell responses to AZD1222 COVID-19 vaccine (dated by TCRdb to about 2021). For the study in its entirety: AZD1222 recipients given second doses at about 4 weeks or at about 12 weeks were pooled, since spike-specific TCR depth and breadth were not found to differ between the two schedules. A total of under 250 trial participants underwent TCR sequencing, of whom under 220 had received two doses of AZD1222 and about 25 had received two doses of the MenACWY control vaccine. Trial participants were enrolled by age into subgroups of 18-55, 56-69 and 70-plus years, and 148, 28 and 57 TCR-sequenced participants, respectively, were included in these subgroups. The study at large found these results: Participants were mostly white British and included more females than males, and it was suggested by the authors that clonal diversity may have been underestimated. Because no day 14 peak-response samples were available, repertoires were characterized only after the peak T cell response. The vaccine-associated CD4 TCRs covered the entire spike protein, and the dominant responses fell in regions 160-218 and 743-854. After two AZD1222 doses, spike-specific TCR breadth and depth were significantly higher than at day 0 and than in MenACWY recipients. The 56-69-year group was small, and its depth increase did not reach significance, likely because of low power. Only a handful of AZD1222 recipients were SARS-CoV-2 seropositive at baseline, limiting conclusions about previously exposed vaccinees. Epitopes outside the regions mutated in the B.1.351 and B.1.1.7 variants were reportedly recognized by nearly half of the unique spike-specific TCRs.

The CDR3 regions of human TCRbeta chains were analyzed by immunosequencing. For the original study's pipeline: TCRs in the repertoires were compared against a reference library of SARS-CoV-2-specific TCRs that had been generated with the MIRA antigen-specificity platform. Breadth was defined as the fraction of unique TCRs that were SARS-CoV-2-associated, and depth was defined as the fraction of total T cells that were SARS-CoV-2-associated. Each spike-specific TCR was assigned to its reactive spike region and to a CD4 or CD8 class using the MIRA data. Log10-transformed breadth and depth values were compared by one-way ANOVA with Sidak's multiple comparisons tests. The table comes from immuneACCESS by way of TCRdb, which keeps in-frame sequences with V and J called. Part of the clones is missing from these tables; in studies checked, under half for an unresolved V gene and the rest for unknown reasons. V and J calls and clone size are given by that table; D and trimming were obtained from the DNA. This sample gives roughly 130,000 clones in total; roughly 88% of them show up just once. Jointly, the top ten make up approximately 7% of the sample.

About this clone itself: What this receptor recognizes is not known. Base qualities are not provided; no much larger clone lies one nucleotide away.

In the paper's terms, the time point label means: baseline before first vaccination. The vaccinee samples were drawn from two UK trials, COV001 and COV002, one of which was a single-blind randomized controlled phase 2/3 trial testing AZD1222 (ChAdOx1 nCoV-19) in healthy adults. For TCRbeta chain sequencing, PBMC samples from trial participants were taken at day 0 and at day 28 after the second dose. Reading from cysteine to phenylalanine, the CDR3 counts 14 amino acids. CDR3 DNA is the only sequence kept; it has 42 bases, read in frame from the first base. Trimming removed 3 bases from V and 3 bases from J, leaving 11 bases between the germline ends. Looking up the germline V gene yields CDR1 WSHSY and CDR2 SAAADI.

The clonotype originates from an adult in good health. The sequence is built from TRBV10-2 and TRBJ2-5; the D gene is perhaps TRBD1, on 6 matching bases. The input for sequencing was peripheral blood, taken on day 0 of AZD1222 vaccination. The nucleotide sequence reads TGCGCCAGCAGTGAAGGGGGAAGGAAAGAGACCCAGTACTTC. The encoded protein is CASSEGGRKETQYF.